Presented here are 6 T cell receptor beta chains from one specimen sequenced in a study of shared clonotypes between healthy human individuals. Data came from immunoSEQ multiplex PCR; TCRdb stores just in-frame clones and leaves some out. The sample includes about half a million clones, more than 65% seen only once; the top ten take 12%. The specimen sequenced was PBMCs. The origin of the receptors is a woman in her thirties or forties in good health. Some clones in this sample may be carry-over from other donors' samples.

The chain combines TRBV30 with TRBJ1-2; tentatively, D is TRBD1 (5 bases). Germline assignment: CDR1 GTSNPN and CDR2 SVGIG (reference sequence). The CDR3 extends over 15 amino acids. Trimming took off 4 bases at V and 4 bases at J, with 19 bases between the two ends. The CDR3 DNA reads as TGTGCCTGGATCCTTCGTTTAGGGACGGCCTATGGCTACACCTTC. It is translated as CAWILRLGTAYGYTF.

V is TRBV4-1 and J is TRBJ2-2, with D unclear. V lost 0 bases, J lost 2 bases, and 7 bases lay in between. The CDR3 spans 15 residues. Germline V gene data show CDR1 as MGHRA and CDR2 as YSYEKL. The CDR3 spells CASSQETPNTGELFF. The CDR3 nucleotides are TGCGCCAGCAGCCAAGAGACGCCTAACACCGGGGAGCTGTTTTTT.

The genes are TRBV5-1 and TRBJ1-4; 8 bases align to TRBD1. V shed 4 bases and J 8 bases; nucleotides not matched to a gene: 10. The germline V gene has CDR1 SGHRS and CDR2 YFSETQ. The CDR3 spans 15 residues. CDR3 region: CASSNPQGEQEKLFF. The CDR3 DNA sequence: TGCGCCAGCAGCAACCCACAGGGGGAACAGGAAAAACTGTTTTTT.

This chain uses TRBV10-3 with TRBJ1-2, with 8 bases fitting TRBD1. V was clipped by 6 bases and J by 6 bases; unmatched bases: 12. Germline loops: CDR1 ENHRY, CDR2 SYGVKD. This CDR3 is built from 15 residues. CDR3 amino acids: CAISSEVETGDGYTF. CDR3 nucleotide sequence: TGTGCCATCAGCTCTGAGGTTGAGACAGGGGATGGCTACACCTTC.

This chain connects TRBV28 to TRBJ1-5; the D gene is possibly TRBD1 (6 bases). CDR3 size: 15 residues. The V end was cut by 2 bases, the J end by 6 bases, with 14 bases between. CDR1 is MDHEN and CDR2 is SYDVKM in the germline V gene. The CDR3 nucleotides are TGTGCCAGCAGTTTAATGGTACAGGGCCTTCAGCCCCAGCATTTT. This codes for CASSLMVQGLQPQHF.

In this sample, this clone turned up once. This chain connects TRBV18 to TRBJ1-4, with D hard to call. This CDR3 is 15 amino acids long. The V end was cut by 1 base, the J end by 5 bases, with 11 bases between. Germline CDR1 and CDR2: KGHSH and LQKENI. This CDR3 is CASSPQGEPNEKLFF. The CDR3 DNA reads as TGTGCCAGCTCACCACAGGGCGAGCCCAATGAAAAACTGTTTTTT.